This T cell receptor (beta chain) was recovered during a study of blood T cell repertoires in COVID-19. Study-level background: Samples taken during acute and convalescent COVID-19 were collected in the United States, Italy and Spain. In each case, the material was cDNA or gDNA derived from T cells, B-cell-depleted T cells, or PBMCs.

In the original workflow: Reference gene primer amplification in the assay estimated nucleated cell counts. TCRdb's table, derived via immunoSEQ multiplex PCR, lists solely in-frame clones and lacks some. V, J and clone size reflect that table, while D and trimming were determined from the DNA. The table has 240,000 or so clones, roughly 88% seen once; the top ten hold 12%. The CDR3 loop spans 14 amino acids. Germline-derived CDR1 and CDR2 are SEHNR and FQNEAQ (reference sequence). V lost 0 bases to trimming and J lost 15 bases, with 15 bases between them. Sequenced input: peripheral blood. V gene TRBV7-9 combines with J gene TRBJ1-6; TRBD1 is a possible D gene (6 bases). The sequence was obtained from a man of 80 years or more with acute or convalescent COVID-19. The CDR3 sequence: CASSLARTAPILHF. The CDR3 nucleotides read TGTGCCAGCAGCTTAGCGAGGACAGCGCCGATCCTCCACTTT.